Described below is a single T cell receptor (beta chain) sequence and its context. Its antigen target is currently unknown. No base quality values were provided; no much bigger clone lies one nucleotide off. The record originates from a study of blood T cell repertoires in COVID-19 (dated by TCRdb to about 2020). About the study as a whole: The collaborator samples originated in the United States, Italy and Spain and spanned the acute and convalescent phases of COVID-19. The material from the prospective study consisted of cDNA or gDNA derived from T cells, B-cell-depleted T cells, or PBMCs. Deeply sampled blood TCRbeta repertoires from subjects exposed to, actively infected with, or recovered from COVID-19 were included in the dataset. The repertoires were released in a freely available public database meant as a resource for research on the immune response to SARS-CoV-2. The samples were drawn from the first 160 participants of the ongoing ImmuneRACE study and from 1,254 subjects provided by 6 global collaborators. A de-identified subject ID, COVID-19 status, age in years and sex were almost always included in the sample metadata. HLA class I and class II types, where available, came from metadata supplied by the sample provider rather than from assay-based typing. General conclusions and limits of the study: How much clinical and demographic metadata was included differed by source and by participant, and the metadata was provided uncurated.

TCRbeta CDR3 regions were amplified from genomic DNA using the immunoSEQ Assay, a bias-controlled multiplex PCR. From the authors' description of their analysis: Nucleated cell counts per sample were estimated from amplification of reference gene primers within the assay. To quantify the absolute abundance of each unique TCRbeta CDR3 rearrangement, sequence reads were collapsed and filtered. For each sample, productive Simpson clonality was calculated as the square root of Simpson's diversity index across productive rearrangements. Sourced from immuneACCESS, this table was stored by TCRdb with only in-frame sequences that have V and J called. A share of the clones is absent; for the studies checked, an unresolved V gene accounts for under half, and the remainder has no known explanation. The V and J calls and clone size were taken over from that table, and D and trimming were inferred from the DNA. For this sample the table gives some 170,000 clones, of which roughly 80% were detected only once. The ten largest clones add up to approximately 3% of the sample.

From the cysteine up to the phenylalanine, the CDR3 has a length of 13 residues. Of all the DNA, just the CDR3 is kept, 39 bases in frame from base 1. Deletion took 2 bases off V and 10 bases off J, with a span of 13 bases between the germline ends. Per the germline V gene, SGHTS is the CDR1 and YDEGEE is the CDR2. Whole blood was collected in K2EDTA tubes by collaborating institutions according to the institutions' own protocols. For TCRbeta analysis, collaborator samples were shipped as frozen whole blood, as isolated PBMCs, or as DNA extracted from either sample type. This clonotype was obtained from a man between 65 and 85 years old with acute or convalescent COVID-19. The V gene is TRBV5-8 and the J gene is TRBJ2-1; perhaps TRBD2 is the D gene, with 6 bases matching. The material sequenced was peripheral blood. CDR3 region: CASSFLRGGEQFF. The nucleotide sequence reads TGTGCCAGCAGCTTCCTCCGTGGGGGGGAGCAGTTCTTC.